This T cell receptor (beta chain) was found in a study of OX40 agonist ivuxolimab in advanced cancers. Background on the study: The dose-escalation cohort was approximately 80% male, with a mean age of 60 years, ranging roughly 23 to 85. Checkpoint inhibitors had been given previously to 40% of patients.

In the case of this clone: Its antigen is unknown.

Trimming pared 2 bases from V and 8 bases from J, leaving 12 bases between. The CDR3 consists of 13 residues. Germline V gives CDR1 MNHEY, CDR2 SMNVEV (reference sequence). Produced via immunoSEQ multiplex PCR; TCRdb's table is partial and in-frame only. This sample has about 68,000 clones; 75% to 85% occur once, and the top ten carry under 1.5%. Findings and limits, study-wide: On average, CD8+ T cells showed a greater number of expanded clones than CD4+. Some nonresponders additionally presented with little normalized T-cell clonal expansion.

The sequence was obtained from an adult with an advanced solid tumor such as melanoma, head and neck, liver or kidney cancer. This rearrangement joins TRBV27 to TRBJ1-2; tentatively, D is TRBD1 (6 bases). This specimen consisted of CD4+ or CD8+ T cells sorted from blood, obtained in a trial of the OX40 agonist ivuxolimab. CDR3 sequence: CASSLQGPRGYTF. DNA of the CDR3: TGTGCCAGCAGTTTACAGGGGCCTAGGGGCTACACCTTC.